The entry that follows covers one TCR beta chain sequence. Antigen specificity is unknown. This sample stems from a study of cytomegalovirus exposure and HLA in healthy donors. The study, taken as a whole, reports: Investigators reported 164 TCR beta chains as tied to cytomegalovirus. In vitro, three CMV-associated chains proved specific for CMV antigens. Cytomegalovirus status was reportedly diagnosed by the classifier with high sensitivity and specificity. According to a subsequent analysis, TCR clusters from the first cohort were inclined to appear together in the 120 or so validation repertoires.

Sequencing used immunoSEQ multiplex PCR; TCRdb keeps in-frame clones, though not all of them. The sample carries fewer than 200,000 clones, approximately 84% recorded once. The CDR3 extends over 15 amino acids. Trimming removed 1 base from V and 0 bases from J, with 9 bases in between. CDR1 is SGHDT and CDR2 is YYEEEE in the germline V gene. Sequenced: PBMCs. The TCR sequence derives from a woman between 18 and 30 years old in good health and CMV-seropositive. This chain joins TRBV5-6 and TRBJ2-3; D possibly corresponds to TRBD2 (7 bases). The CDR3 sequence is CASSLRGASTDTQYF. CDR3 nucleotides: TGTGCCAGCAGCTTGCGGGGGGCAAGCACAGATACGCAGTATTTT.